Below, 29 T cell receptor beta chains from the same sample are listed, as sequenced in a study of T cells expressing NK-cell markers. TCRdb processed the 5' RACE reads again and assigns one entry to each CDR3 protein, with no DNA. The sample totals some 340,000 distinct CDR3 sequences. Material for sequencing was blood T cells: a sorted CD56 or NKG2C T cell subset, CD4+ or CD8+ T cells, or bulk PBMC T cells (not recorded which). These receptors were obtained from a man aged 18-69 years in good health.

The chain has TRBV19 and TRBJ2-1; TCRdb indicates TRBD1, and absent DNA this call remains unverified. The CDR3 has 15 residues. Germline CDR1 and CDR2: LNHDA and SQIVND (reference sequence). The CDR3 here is CASTDPRTRYNEQFF.

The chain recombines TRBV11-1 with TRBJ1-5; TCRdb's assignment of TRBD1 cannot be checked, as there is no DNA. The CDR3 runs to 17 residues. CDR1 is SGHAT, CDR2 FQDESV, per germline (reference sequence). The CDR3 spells CASSLAQGSGGSQPQHF. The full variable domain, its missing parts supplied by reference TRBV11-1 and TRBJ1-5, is EAEVAQSPRYKITEKSQAVAFWCDPISGHATLYWYRQILGQGPELLVQFQDESVVDDSQLPKDRFSAERLKGVDSTLKIQPAELGDSAMYLCASSLAQGSGGSQPQHFGDGTRLSIL.

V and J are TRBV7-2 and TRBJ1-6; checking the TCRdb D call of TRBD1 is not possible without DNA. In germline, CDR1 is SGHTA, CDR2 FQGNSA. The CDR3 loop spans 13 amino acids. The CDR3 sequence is CASSGQGDSPLHF.

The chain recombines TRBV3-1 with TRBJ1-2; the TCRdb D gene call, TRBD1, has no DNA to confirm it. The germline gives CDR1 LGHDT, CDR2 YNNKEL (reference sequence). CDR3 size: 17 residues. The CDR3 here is CASSQGTSTGSGYGYTF.

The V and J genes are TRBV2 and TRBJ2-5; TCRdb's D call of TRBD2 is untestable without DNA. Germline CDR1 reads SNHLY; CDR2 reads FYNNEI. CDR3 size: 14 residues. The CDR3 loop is CASSERSGGETQYF.

The CDR3 spells CSAGTGKYEQYF. The chain combines TRBV29-1 with TRBJ2-7; the D gene TCRdb calls, TRBD1, cannot be checked with no DNA. The CDR3 extends over 12 amino acids. The germline V gene has CDR1 SQVTM and CDR2 ANQGSEA.

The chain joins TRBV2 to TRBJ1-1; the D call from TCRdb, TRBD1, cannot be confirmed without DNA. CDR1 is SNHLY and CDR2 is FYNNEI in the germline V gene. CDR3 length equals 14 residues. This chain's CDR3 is CASSDRARRTEAFF.

CDR3 in amino acids: CASSERGGRLTDTQYF. The chain recombines TRBV3-1 with TRBJ2-3; with no DNA, the TCRdb D assignment of TRBD2 cannot be verified. Germline V gene data show CDR1 as LGHDT and CDR2 as YNNKEL (reference sequence). The CDR3 totals 16 residues.

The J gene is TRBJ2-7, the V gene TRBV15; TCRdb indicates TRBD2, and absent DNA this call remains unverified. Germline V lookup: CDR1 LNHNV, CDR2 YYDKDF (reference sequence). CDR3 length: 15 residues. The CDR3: CATSRDRRGLYEQYF.

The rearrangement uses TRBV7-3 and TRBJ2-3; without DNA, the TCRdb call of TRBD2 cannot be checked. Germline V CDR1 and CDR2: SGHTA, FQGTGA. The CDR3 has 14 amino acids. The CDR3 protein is CASSIAGVPDTQYF.

This chain's CDR3 is CASSPTNHRVSNQPQHF. V and J are TRBV7-2 and TRBJ1-5. This CDR3 contains 17 residues. Germline V lookup: CDR1 SGHTA, CDR2 FQGNSA.

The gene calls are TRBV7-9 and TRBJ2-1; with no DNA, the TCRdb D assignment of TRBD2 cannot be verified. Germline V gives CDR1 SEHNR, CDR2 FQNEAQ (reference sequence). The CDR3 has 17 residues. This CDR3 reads CASSFPPVAGGFNEQFF.

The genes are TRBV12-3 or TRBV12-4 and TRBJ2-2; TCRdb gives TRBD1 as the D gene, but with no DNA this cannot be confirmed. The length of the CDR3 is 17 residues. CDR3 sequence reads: CASSSYVGSGVLGELFF.

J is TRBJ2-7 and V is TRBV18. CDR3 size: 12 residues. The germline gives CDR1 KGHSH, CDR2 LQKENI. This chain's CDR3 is CASSPQPYEQYF. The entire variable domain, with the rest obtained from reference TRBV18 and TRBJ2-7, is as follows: NAGVMQNPRHLVRRRGQEARLRCSPMKGHSHVYWYRQLPEEGLKFMVYLQKENIIDESGMPKERFSAEFPKEGPSILRIQQVVRGDSAAYFCASSPQPYEQYFGPGTRLTVT.

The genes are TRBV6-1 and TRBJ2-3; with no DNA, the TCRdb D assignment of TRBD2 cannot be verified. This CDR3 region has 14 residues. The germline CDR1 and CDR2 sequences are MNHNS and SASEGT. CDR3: CASSLRGGGDTQYF.

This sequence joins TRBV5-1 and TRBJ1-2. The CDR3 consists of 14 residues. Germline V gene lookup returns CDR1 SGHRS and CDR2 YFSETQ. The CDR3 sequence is CASSAGRSIDGYTF.

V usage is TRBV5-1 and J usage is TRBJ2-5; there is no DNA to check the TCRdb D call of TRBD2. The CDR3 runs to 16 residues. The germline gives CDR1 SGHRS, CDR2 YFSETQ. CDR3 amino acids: CASSLAARGSGETQYF.

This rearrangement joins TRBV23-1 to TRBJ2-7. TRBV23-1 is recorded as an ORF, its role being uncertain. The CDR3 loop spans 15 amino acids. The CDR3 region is CASSPYGRSSYEQYF.

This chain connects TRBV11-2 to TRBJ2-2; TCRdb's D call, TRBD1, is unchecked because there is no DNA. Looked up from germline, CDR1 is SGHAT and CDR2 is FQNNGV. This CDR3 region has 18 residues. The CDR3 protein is CASSLTGGGQGGTGELFF.

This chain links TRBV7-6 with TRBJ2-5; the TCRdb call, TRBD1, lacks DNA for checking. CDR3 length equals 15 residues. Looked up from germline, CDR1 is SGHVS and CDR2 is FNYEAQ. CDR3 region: CASSLAPAGTETQYF.

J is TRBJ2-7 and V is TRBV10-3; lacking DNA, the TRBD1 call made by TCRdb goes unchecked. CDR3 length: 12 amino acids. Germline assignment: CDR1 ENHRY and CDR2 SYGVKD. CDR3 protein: CAIRGGTGEQYF.

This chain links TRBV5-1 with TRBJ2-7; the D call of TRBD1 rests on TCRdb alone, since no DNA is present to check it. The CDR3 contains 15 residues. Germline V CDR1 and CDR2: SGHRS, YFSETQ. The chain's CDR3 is CASRVVRGAVYEQYF.

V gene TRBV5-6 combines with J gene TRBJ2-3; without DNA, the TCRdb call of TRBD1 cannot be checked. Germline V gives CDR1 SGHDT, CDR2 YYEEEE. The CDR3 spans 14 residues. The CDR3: CASSLLGGTDTQYF.

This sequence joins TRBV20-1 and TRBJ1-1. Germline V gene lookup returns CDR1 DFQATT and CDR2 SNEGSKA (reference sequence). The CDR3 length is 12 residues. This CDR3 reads CSASPTRTEAFF.

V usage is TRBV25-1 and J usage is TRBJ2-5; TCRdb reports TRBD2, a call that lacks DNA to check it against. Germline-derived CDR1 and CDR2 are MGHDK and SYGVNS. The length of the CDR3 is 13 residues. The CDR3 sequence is CASRLGGRETQYF.

The CDR3 is CSARRGTHSTDTQYF. The chain carries TRBV20-1 and TRBJ2-3; TCRdb lists TRBD1, though no DNA is available to test this call. Germline CDR1 DFQATT, CDR2 SNEGSKA (reference sequence). The CDR3 extends over 15 amino acids.

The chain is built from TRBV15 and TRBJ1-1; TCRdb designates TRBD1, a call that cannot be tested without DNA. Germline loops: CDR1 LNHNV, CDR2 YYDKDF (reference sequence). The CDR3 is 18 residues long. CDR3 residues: CATSRLMGTGNPNTEAFF.

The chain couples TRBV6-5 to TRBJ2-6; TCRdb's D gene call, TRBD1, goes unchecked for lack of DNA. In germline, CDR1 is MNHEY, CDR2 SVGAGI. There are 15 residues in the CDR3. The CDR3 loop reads CASSYGTMGANVLTF.

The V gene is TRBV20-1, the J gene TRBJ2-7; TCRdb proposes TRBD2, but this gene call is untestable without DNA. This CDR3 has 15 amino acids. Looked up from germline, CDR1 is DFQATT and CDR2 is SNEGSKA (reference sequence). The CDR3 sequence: CSARPLGGGRREQYF.